This paragraph reports one T cell receptor beta chain. The PCR had 60 Vbeta and 13 Jbeta primers. The protocol was immunoSEQ multiplex PCR, while the TCRdb copy is restricted to in-frame clones and leaves out a portion. The sample has around 99,000 clones, approximately 76% seen once. The data were obtained in a study of cytomegalovirus exposure and HLA in healthy donors. The TCR originated in a man aged 18 to 29 in good health and CMV-seronegative. The sequenced sample consisted of PBMCs.

The CDR3 here is CASSVTGAPNYGYTF. For the CDR3, the DNA is TGTGCCAGCAGCGTAACAGGGGCCCCTAACTATGGCTACACCTTC. The V gene is TRBV6-1, the J gene TRBJ1-2; 7 bases line up with TRBD1. V was clipped by 6 bases and J by 0 bases; unmatched bases: 7. The CDR3 consists of 15 residues. Germline V lookup: CDR1 MNHNS, CDR2 SASEGT.